A selection of T cell receptor beta chains follows, all from one sample in a study of cytomegalovirus exposure and HLA in healthy donors. Sequencing used immunoSEQ multiplex PCR; TCRdb keeps in-frame clones, though not all of them. The table shows roughly 100,000 clones, with approximately 79% occurring only once. The sample was PBMCs. The receptor source for this set is a man aged 45-65 years in good health and CMV-seropositive. CDR3s include the opening cysteine and the closing phenylalanine or tryptophan. Each record gives: J gene, D gene, clone size, V gene, CDR3 protein, CDR3 DNA. D genes are given only for firm matches. Clone sizes are given selectively: once, few, many, or a class where the clone is expanded.

j_call: TRBJ2-1; d_call: .; clone_size: .; v_call: TRBV7-2; cdr3_aa: CASSLRGNNEQFF; cdr3_nt: TGTGCCAGCAGCTTACGAGGAAACAATGAGCAGTTCTTC
j_call: TRBJ1-5; d_call: .; clone_size: .; v_call: TRBV28; cdr3_aa: CATGQRTQPQHF; cdr3_nt: TGTGCCACTGGACAGCGAACCCAGCCCCAGCATTTT
j_call: TRBJ2-7; d_call: .; clone_size: .; v_call: TRBV6-1; cdr3_aa: CATLRGDSSYEQYF; cdr3_nt: TGTGCCACCTTGCGGGGGGACAGCTCCTACGAGCAGTACTTC
j_call: TRBJ2-7; d_call: .; clone_size: .; v_call: TRBV6-5; cdr3_aa: CATEPRARGGEQYF; cdr3_nt: TGTGCCACCGAACCCAGGGCCAGGGGCGGAGAGCAGTACTTC
j_call: TRBJ2-1; d_call: .; clone_size: .; v_call: TRBV18; cdr3_aa: CASSPALYNEQFF; cdr3_nt: TGTGCCAGCTCACCAGCACTTTACAATGAGCAGTTCTTC
j_call: TRBJ1-5; d_call: .; clone_size: .; v_call: TRBV6-5; cdr3_aa: CASRQGSGPQHF; cdr3_nt: TGTGCCAGCAGACAGGGTTCTGGGCCCCAGCATTTT
j_call: TRBJ2-7; d_call: .; clone_size: .; v_call: TRBV27; cdr3_aa: CASSSTSHEQYF; cdr3_nt: TGTGCCAGCAGTTCGACTAGTCACGAGCAGTACTTC
j_call: TRBJ1-1; d_call: TRBD1; clone_size: .; v_call: TRBV5-1; cdr3_aa: CASSGTGSPGVPEAFF; cdr3_nt: TGCGCCAGCAGCGGGACAGGGAGTCCGGGCGTCCCTGAAGCTTTCTTT
j_call: TRBJ2-1; d_call: .; clone_size: .; v_call: TRBV28; cdr3_aa: CASSYSGEGNEQFF; cdr3_nt: TGTGCCAGCAGTTATTCGGGAGAAGGCAATGAGCAGTTCTTC
j_call: TRBJ1-1; d_call: TRBD1; clone_size: few; v_call: TRBV25-1; cdr3_aa: CARTDRRNTEAFF; cdr3_nt: TGTGCCAGAACGGACAGGAGGAACACTGAAGCTTTCTTT
j_call: TRBJ1-5; d_call: .; clone_size: .; v_call: TRBV5-4; cdr3_aa: CAYTGQGSNQPQHF; cdr3_nt: TGTGCCTATACGGGGCAGGGGAGCAATCAGCCCCAGCATTTT
j_call: TRBJ2-3; d_call: .; clone_size: .; v_call: TRBV15; cdr3_aa: CATSREGGWYTDTQYF; cdr3_nt: TGTGCCACCAGCAGAGAGGGGGGTTGGTACACAGATACGCAGTATTTT
j_call: TRBJ2-1; d_call: TRBD1; clone_size: .; v_call: TRBV6-5; cdr3_aa: CASKAGDSAYEQFF; cdr3_nt: TGTGCCAGCAAGGCCGGGGACAGTGCCTATGAGCAGTTCTTC
j_call: TRBJ2-1; d_call: .; clone_size: .; v_call: TRBV23-1; cdr3_aa: CASSPETAGGNEQFF; cdr3_nt: TGCGCCAGCAGTCCCGAGACAGCGGGTGGCAATGAGCAGTTCTTC
j_call: TRBJ2-2; d_call: TRBD1; clone_size: .; v_call: TRBV11-3; cdr3_aa: CASSHTGGDNTGELFF; cdr3_nt: TGTGCCAGCAGTCACACAGGGGGCGACAACACCGGGGAGCTGTTTTTT
j_call: TRBJ2-3; d_call: TRBD2; clone_size: once; v_call: TRBV5-1; cdr3_aa: CASSLVLAGGSDTQYF; cdr3_nt: TGCGCCAGCAGCTTGGTGCTAGCGGGGGGGTCGGATACGCAGTATTTT
j_call: TRBJ1-2; d_call: TRBD1; clone_size: .; v_call: TRBV27; cdr3_aa: CASRSSTGVNYGYTF; cdr3_nt: TGTGCCAGCAGATCAAGTACAGGGGTGAACTATGGCTACACCTTC
j_call: TRBJ2-5; d_call: TRBD1; clone_size: .; v_call: TRBV27; cdr3_aa: CASSSRDSQYF; cdr3_nt: TGTGCCAGCAGTTCCCGGGACAGCCAGTACTTC
j_call: TRBJ2-7; d_call: TRBD1; clone_size: .; v_call: TRBV27; cdr3_aa: CASSFRDSYEQYF; cdr3_nt: TGTGCCAGCAGCTTCCGGGACAGCTACGAGCAGTACTTC
j_call: TRBJ1-1; d_call: TRBD1; clone_size: .; v_call: TRBV5-1; cdr3_aa: CASSPVWDSLNGNTEAFF; cdr3_nt: TGCGCCAGCAGCCCAGTCTGGGACAGCCTTAACGGGAACACTGAAGCTTTCTTT
j_call: TRBJ2-5; d_call: .; clone_size: .; v_call: TRBV7-2; cdr3_aa: CASSVGFFTVSQETQYF; cdr3_nt: TGTGCCAGCAGCGTTGGCTTTTTTACAGTTTCACAAGAGACCCAGTACTTC
j_call: TRBJ2-7; d_call: TRBD2; clone_size: .; v_call: TRBV5-1; cdr3_aa: CASSLTSGSWYEQYF; cdr3_nt: TGCGCCAGCAGCTTGACTAGCGGGAGTTGGTACGAGCAGTACTTC
j_call: TRBJ2-5; d_call: .; clone_size: .; v_call: TRBV6-6; cdr3_aa: CASSGRGDWETQYF; cdr3_nt: TGTGCCAGCAGTGGGAGGGGGGATTGGGAGACCCAGTACTTC
j_call: TRBJ1-4; d_call: .; clone_size: .; v_call: TRBV19; cdr3_aa: CASSRTVPYATNEKLFF; cdr3_nt: TGTGCCAGTAGCAGGACAGTCCCTTATGCAACTAATGAAAAACTGTTTTTT
j_call: TRBJ2-6; d_call: TRBD1; clone_size: .; v_call: TRBV7-3; cdr3_aa: CASSSGQGYPGANVLTF; cdr3_nt: TGTGCCAGCAGCTCCGGACAGGGTTACCCTGGGGCCAACGTCCTGACTTTC
j_call: TRBJ2-2; d_call: .; clone_size: .; v_call: TRBV18; cdr3_aa: CASSPRPHGSGELFF; cdr3_nt: TGTGCCAGCTCACCACGGCCCCACGGGTCCGGGGAGCTGTTTTTT
j_call: TRBJ2-1; d_call: .; clone_size: .; v_call: TRBV7-3; cdr3_aa: CASSLTRQHEQFF; cdr3_nt: TGTGCCAGCAGCTTAACTAGACAGCATGAGCAGTTCTTC
j_call: TRBJ1-3; d_call: TRBD1; clone_size: .; v_call: TRBV5-4; cdr3_aa: CASSLQGAGNTIYF; cdr3_nt: TGTGCCAGCAGCTTACAGGGGGCTGGAAACACCATATATTTT
j_call: TRBJ2-1; d_call: TRBD2; clone_size: .; v_call: TRBV5-6; cdr3_aa: CASSPGLAGGPFYNEQFF; cdr3_nt: TGTGCCAGCAGCCCGGGACTAGCGGGAGGGCCTTTTTACAATGAGCAGTTCTTC
j_call: TRBJ1-4; d_call: TRBD1; clone_size: few; v_call: TRBV7-9; cdr3_aa: CASSSGGEKLFF; cdr3_nt: TGTGCCAGCAGCTCAGGGGGTGAAAAACTGTTTTTT
j_call: TRBJ2-1; d_call: TRBD2; clone_size: .; v_call: TRBV5-1; cdr3_aa: CASSLDLGTSGTQRRFF; cdr3_nt: TGCGCCAGCAGCTTGGACCTCGGGACTAGCGGGACCCAGCGACGGTTCTTC
j_call: TRBJ2-7; d_call: TRBD1; clone_size: .; v_call: TRBV27; cdr3_aa: CATTGTGGPYEQYF; cdr3_nt: TGTGCCACAACCGGGACAGGGGGTCCCTACGAGCAGTACTTC
j_call: TRBJ1-2; d_call: TRBD1; clone_size: .; v_call: TRBV5-6; cdr3_aa: CASSPGQRANYGYTF; cdr3_nt: TGTGCCAGCAGCCCGGGACAGCGAGCTAACTATGGCTACACCTTC
j_call: TRBJ2-3; d_call: .; clone_size: .; v_call: TRBV23-1; cdr3_aa: CASSQPPGSTDTQYF; cdr3_nt: TGCGCCAGCAGTCAACCCCCCGGTAGCACAGATACGCAGTATTTT
j_call: TRBJ2-7; d_call: .; clone_size: few; v_call: TRBV19; cdr3_aa: CASSPSGHLNYEQYF; cdr3_nt: TGTGCCAGTAGCCCGAGCGGGCACCTTAACTACGAGCAGTACTTC
j_call: TRBJ1-6; d_call: .; clone_size: few; v_call: TRBV30; cdr3_aa: CAWSLSRNSPLHF; cdr3_nt: TGTGCCTGGAGTTTAAGCCGTAATTCACCCCTCCACTTT
j_call: TRBJ1-3; d_call: .; clone_size: once; v_call: TRBV7-2; cdr3_aa: CASSLAAGFGNTIYF; cdr3_nt: TGTGCCAGCAGCTTAGCAGCAGGGTTCGGAAACACCATATATTTT
j_call: TRBJ2-7; d_call: TRBD2; clone_size: .; v_call: TRBV7-2; cdr3_aa: CASSLGPSGSSYEQYF; cdr3_nt: TGTGCCAGCAGCTTAGGGCCTAGCGGGAGCTCCTACGAGCAGTACTTC
j_call: TRBJ2-7; d_call: TRBD1; clone_size: .; v_call: TRBV11-1; cdr3_aa: CASSSQTDRSSRVPYF; cdr3_nt: TGTGCCAGCAGCTCCCAAACGGACAGGTCCTCCAGGGTCCCTTACTTC
j_call: TRBJ2-1; d_call: .; clone_size: .; v_call: TRBV7-8; cdr3_aa: CASSLFGSLTIGNEQFF; cdr3_nt: TGTGCCAGCAGCTTATTCGGCAGCCTCACTATTGGGAATGAGCAGTTCTTC
j_call: TRBJ1-6; d_call: .; clone_size: .; v_call: TRBV19; cdr3_aa: CASSATPRNNSPLHF; cdr3_nt: TGTGCCAGTAGTGCCACCCCGAGGAATAATTCACCCCTCCACTTT
j_call: TRBJ2-2; d_call: .; clone_size: few; v_call: TRBV7-9; cdr3_aa: CASSSPVRSGELFF; cdr3_nt: TGTGCCAGCAGCTCCCCGGTGAGGTCCGGGGAGCTGTTTTTT
j_call: TRBJ2-5; d_call: TRBD2; clone_size: once; v_call: TRBV28; cdr3_aa: CASSPRTSGSEATETQYF; cdr3_nt: TGTGCCAGCAGCCCCAGGACTAGCGGGAGTGAAGCAACGGAGACCCAGTACTTC
j_call: TRBJ2-5; d_call: TRBD2; clone_size: .; v_call: TRBV15; cdr3_aa: CATSRGLAGKRETQYF; cdr3_nt: TGTGCCACCAGCAGGGGACTAGCGGGAAAGAGAGAGACCCAGTACTTC